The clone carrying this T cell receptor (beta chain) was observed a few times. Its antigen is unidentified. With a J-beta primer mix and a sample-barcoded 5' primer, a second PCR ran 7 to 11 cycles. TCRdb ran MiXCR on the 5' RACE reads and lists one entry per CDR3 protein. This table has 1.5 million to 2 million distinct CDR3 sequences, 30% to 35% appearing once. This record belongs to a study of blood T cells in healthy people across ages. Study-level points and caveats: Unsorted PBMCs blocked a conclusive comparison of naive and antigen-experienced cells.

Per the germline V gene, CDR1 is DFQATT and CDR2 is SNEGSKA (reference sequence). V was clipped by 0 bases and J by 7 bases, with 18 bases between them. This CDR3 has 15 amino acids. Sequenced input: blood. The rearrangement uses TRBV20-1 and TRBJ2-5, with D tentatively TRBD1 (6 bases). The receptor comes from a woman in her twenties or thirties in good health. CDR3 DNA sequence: TGCAGTGCTAGAGATCTGGGGGCAAGGAGTGGGACCCAGTACTTC. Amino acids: CSARDLGARSGTQYF.